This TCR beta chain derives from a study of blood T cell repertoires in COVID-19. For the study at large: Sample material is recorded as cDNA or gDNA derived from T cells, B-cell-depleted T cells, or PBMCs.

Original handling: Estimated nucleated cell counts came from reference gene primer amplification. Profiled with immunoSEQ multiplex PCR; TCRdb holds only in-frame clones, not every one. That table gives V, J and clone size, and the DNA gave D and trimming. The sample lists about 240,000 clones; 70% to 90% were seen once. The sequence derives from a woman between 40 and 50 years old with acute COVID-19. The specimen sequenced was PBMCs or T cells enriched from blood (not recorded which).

Here the CDR3 reads CATSRTGHKETQYF. The CDR3 DNA reads TGTGCCACCAGCAGGACAGGCCATAAAGAGACCCAGTACTTC. V and J are TRBV15 and TRBJ2-5; D is possibly TRBD1 (6 bases). The CDR3 sequence is 14 residues long. Germline loops: CDR1 LNHNV, CDR2 YYDKDF (reference sequence). V shed 3 bases and J shed 3 bases, with 11 bases lying between them.